These T cell receptor beta chains were read from a single sample in a study of T cells after yellow fever vaccination. TCRdb fed the 5' RACE reads into MiXCR, producing one record per CDR3 protein. Altogether 600,000 to 750,000 distinct CDR3 sequences are present, more than 9% being singletons, with the ten largest covering about 16%. Sequenced material: PBMCs, taken on the day of the yellow fever booster vaccination. The receptors shown here come from a man aged 25 to 40 who received the YFV17D yellow fever vaccine. The CDR3 runs from the conserved cysteine through the conserved F or W. A D gene is named only where the DNA matches it firmly. Rows give clone size only sometimes, using once, few, many, or a class for an expanded clone.

D gene | clone size | J gene | V gene | CDR3 protein | CDR3 DNA
- | few | TRBJ2-5 | TRBV29-1 | CSVVKVPGETQYF | TGCAGCGTTGTGAAGGTGCCGGGGGAGACCCAGTACTTC
- | - | TRBJ2-1 | TRBV5-1 | CASSFRAGESGNEQFF | TGCGCCAGCAGCTTTAGGGCAGGGGAGAGCGGAAATGAGCAGTTCTTC
TRBD1 | few | TRBJ2-5 | TRBV9 | CASSVGGQGGETQYF | TGTGCCAGCAGCGTAGGCGGACAGGGGGGAGAGACCCAGTACTTC
TRBD2 | many | TRBJ2-2 | TRBV11-2 | CASSSRTSGNTGELFF | TGTGCCAGCAGCTCCCGGACTAGCGGCAACACCGGGGAGCTGTTTTTT
- | once | TRBJ2-3 | TRBV25-1 | CASVRGLGTDTQYF | TGTGCCAGCGTAAGAGGGCTCGGCACAGATACGCAGTATTTT
- | - | TRBJ2-3 | TRBV7-8 | CASSKYGDTQYF | TGTGCCAGCAGCAAGTATGGAGATACGCAGTATTTT
- | few | TRBJ1-2 | TRBV18 | CASTRGDPNYGYTF | TGTGCCAGCACGCGGGGGGATCCTAACTATGGCTACACCTTC
- | few | TRBJ2-2 | TRBV24-1 | CATSGRETANTGELFF | TGTGCCACCAGTGGGAGGGAGACAGCGAACACCGGGGAGCTGTTTTTT
TRBD2 | - | TRBJ2-7 | TRBV20-1 | CSAVAGIGYEQYF | TGCAGTGCGGTAGCGGGAATTGGGTACGAGCAGTACTTC
- | few | TRBJ2-7 | TRBV2 | CASTIGAGDYEQYF | TGTGCCAGCACGATTGGGGCAGGCGACTACGAGCAGTACTTC
- | - | TRBJ1-1 | TRBV20-1 | CSARVWGGTEAFF | TGCAGTGCTAGGGTCTGGGGGGGTACTGAAGCTTTCTTT
- | - | TRBJ2-3 | TRBV4-2 | CASSQRTSDTQYF | TGTGCCAGCAGCCAACGGACATCAGATACGCAGTATTTT
TRBD1 | - | TRBJ1-2 | TRBV20-1 | CSARDLTGENYGYTF | TGCAGTGCTAGAGACCTGACAGGGGAGAACTATGGCTACACCTTC
TRBD2 | many | TRBJ2-1 | TRBV5-1 | CASSLVLAGADEQFF | TGCGCCAGCAGCTTGGTTCTAGCGGGAGCTGATGAGCAGTTCTTC
TRBD1 | few | TRBJ2-3 | TRBV11-1 | CASSLGDRGATDTQYF | TGTGCCAGCAGCTTGGGGGACAGGGGCGCCACAGATACGCAGTATTTT
- | few | TRBJ2-6 | TRBV18 | CASSPLGDGVDVLTF | TGTGCCAGCTCACCACTAGGGGACGGTGTAGACGTCCTGACTTTC
- | - | TRBJ2-7 | TRBV5-1 | CASSRGSEQYF | TGCGCCAGCAGTCGAGGATCCGAGCAGTACTTC
- | many | TRBJ1-6 | TRBV6-1 | CASKRPQAFGSPLHF | TGTGCCAGCAAAAGACCACAGGCGTTTGGTTCACCCCTCCACTTT
- | many | TRBJ1-2 | TRBV11-2 | CASSLLPWEGRGPNYGYTF | TGTGCCAGCAGCTTATTACCATGGGAGGGCAGGGGTCCTAACTATGGCTACACCTTC
- | few | TRBJ1-5 | TRBV3-1 | CASSAGTAGNQPQHF | TGTGCCAGCAGCGCAGGGACGGCTGGCAATCAGCCCCAGCATTTT
- | - | TRBJ2-6 | TRBV28 | CASRSHSGANVLTF | TGTGCCAGCAGGTCCCATTCTGGGGCCAACGTCCTGACTTTC
- | many | TRBJ2-7 | TRBV5-4 | CASSLKGHLNYEQYF | TGTGCCAGCAGCTTGAAGGGACACCTAAACTACGAGCAGTACTTC
- | - | TRBJ2-3 | TRBV4-3 | CASSQTSSRIDTQYF | TGCGCCAGCAGCCAAACTAGCTCGAGGATAGATACGCAGTATTTT
- | few | TRBJ1-2 | TRBV7-3 | CASSLGVSYGYTF | TGTGCCAGCAGCTTAGGTGTCTCCTATGGCTACACCTTC
TRBD2 | few | TRBJ2-1 | TRBV7-9 | CASLGTSANEQFF | TGTGCCAGCTTGGGGACTAGCGCTAATGAGCAGTTCTTC